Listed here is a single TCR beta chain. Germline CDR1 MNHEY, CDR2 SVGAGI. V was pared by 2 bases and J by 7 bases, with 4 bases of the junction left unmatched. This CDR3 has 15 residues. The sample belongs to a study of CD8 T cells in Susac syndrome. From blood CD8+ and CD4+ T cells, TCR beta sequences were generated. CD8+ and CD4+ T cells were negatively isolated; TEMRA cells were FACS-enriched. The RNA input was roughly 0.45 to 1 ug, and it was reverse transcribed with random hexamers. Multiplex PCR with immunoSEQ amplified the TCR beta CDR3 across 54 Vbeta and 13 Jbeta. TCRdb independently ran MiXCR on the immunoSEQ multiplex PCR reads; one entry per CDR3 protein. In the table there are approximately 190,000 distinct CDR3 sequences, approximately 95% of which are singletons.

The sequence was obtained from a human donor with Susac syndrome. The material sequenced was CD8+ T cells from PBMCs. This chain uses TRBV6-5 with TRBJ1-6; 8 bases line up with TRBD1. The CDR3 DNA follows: TGTGCCAGCAGTTACACTCGGACAGGGAATTCACCCCTCCACTTT. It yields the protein CASSYTRTGNSPLHF.